Each of the 8 T cell receptor beta chains below was sequenced from the same sample in a study of blood T cells in healthy people across ages. Sample-barcoded 5' priming and a J-beta primer mix drove a second PCR of roughly 7 to 11 cycles. TCRdb reprocessed the 5' RACE reads via MiXCR and lists one record per CDR3 protein. The table records under 2,000,000 distinct CDR3 sequences, 49% of them present only once. Specimen: blood. The receptors stem from a woman aged 35 to 49 in good health.

V is TRBV10-3 and J is TRBJ2-6; D is ambiguous. CDR1 ENHRY and CDR2 SYGVKD come from the germline V gene. The V and J ends lost 0 bases and 0 bases respectively, with 6 bases between them. The CDR3 consists of 16 residues. The CDR3, as DNA: TGTGCCATCAGTGAGTCGATGGTCTCTGGGGCCAACGTCCTGACTTTC. This gives the protein CAISESMVSGANVLTF.

This clonotype was recorded at least ten times. The gene calls are TRBV6-5 and TRBJ2-5; weak D call: TRBD1 (6 bases). Between the trimmed V and J ends, which lost 2 bases and 1 base, there was a span of 8 bases. Germline V gene data show CDR1 as MNHEY and CDR2 as SVGAGI. CDR3 length equals 14 residues. The CDR3 coding sequence is TGTGCCAGCAGTTACCGGACAGCCCAAGAGACCCAGTACTTC. This codes for CASSYRTAQETQYF.

The chain is built from TRBV9 and TRBJ2-5; 9 bases are shared with TRBD1. The ends lost 3 bases at V and 11 bases at J; junction bases unmatched: 32. The germline V gene encodes CDR1 SGDLS and CDR2 YYNGEE. The CDR3 spans 21 residues. CDR3 protein: CASSGSPRDRVGGGSYNEQYF. DNA for the CDR3: TGTGCCAGCAGCGGATCGCCTCGGGACAGGGTGGGAGGAGGGTCCTACAATGAGCAGTACTTC.

This sequence joins TRBV28 and TRBJ2-3; D is unresolved. Trimming removed 5 bases at V and 3 bases at J, with 9 bases between. The length of the CDR3 is 13 residues. The germline V gene encodes CDR1 MDHEN and CDR2 SYDVKM. The CDR3 protein is CASSHSLTDTQYF. CDR3 in DNA: TGTGCCAGCAGTCACTCCCTTACAGATACGCAGTATTTT. The full variable domain, completed using reference TRBV28 and TRBJ2-3, is DVKVTQSSRYLVKRTGEKVFLECVQDMDHENMFWYRQDPGLGLRLIYFSYDVKMKEKGDIPEGYSVSREKKERFSLILESASTNQTSMYLCASSHSLTDTQYFGPGTRLTVL.

The V and J genes are TRBV6-1 and TRBJ1-5, with D perhaps TRBD1 (6 bases). CDR3 size: 15 residues. Trimming cost V 7 bases and J 7 bases, with 20 bases left between them. Germline loops: CDR1 MNHNS, CDR2 SASEGT. CDR3 in amino acids: CASMRGELGGQPQHF. CDR3 nucleotide sequence: TGTGCCAGCATGAGGGGGGAATTGGGGGGGCAGCCCCAGCATTTT.

CDR3 nucleotide sequence: TGCGCCAGCAGCCAAGAATTAGGGGGCCCTCGTTACGAGCAGTACTTC. Translation gives CASSQELGGPRYEQYF. V usage is TRBV4-3 and J usage is TRBJ2-5, with TRBD1 identical over 7 bases. Judging by the DNA end, TRBJ2-7 fits better; the J call may be wrong. Germline V lookup: CDR1 LGHNA, CDR2 YSLEER. The CDR3 is made up of 16 amino acids.

In regard to this clonotype: Being one base from a much bigger clone, this may be a read error. The genes are TRBV7-2 and TRBJ2-7; D unclear. Trimming shortened V by 0 bases and J by 1 base, and 7 bases separated the two germline ends. The CDR3 contains 14 residues. CDR1 is SGHTA and CDR2 is FQGNSA in the germline V gene. CDR3 nucleotides: TGTGCCAGCAGCTTAGCAACGGAGTCCTACGAGCAGTACTTC. Encoded protein: CASSLATESYEQYF.

In DNA form, the CDR3 reads TGCGCCAGCAGCCAAGTGCCGGGTAATTCACCCCTCCACTTT. Translated: CASSQVPGNSPLHF. V gene TRBV4-1 combines with J gene TRBJ1-6; D uncertain. Germline V gene lookup returns CDR1 MGHRA and CDR2 YSYEKL. The V end lost 1 base, the J end lost 6 bases, and 7 bases lay between the germline ends. The CDR3 is 14 amino acids.